These 18 T cell receptor beta chains were sequenced from one sample in a study of Graves' ophthalmopathy and Graves' hyperthyroidism. TCR beta CDR3 regions were amplified from RNA transcripts. RT-PCR in the first round used HTBI primers; a second-round multiplex PCR followed. From the multiplex PCR reads, TCRdb called clonotypes with MiXCR, one entry per CDR3 protein. The sample lists about 410,000 distinct CDR3 sequences; 18% were seen once. Material: peripheral blood. These TCRs come from a woman in her late teens or twenties with Graves' ophthalmopathy.

With regard to this clonotype: Germline and junction disagree at one end, which may indicate a read error. The rearrangement joins TRBV6-2 or TRBV6-3 to TRBJ2-7; no clear D. Germline loops: CDR1 MNHEY, CDR2 SVGEGT. The CDR3 sequence is 14 residues long. The CDR3 loop reads CASRYSRRVDEQYF. CDR3 sequence (DNA): TGTGCCAGCCGTTACTCGAGACGGGTGGACGAGCAGTACTTC.

This clonotype occurred many times. The V gene is TRBV28, the J gene TRBJ1-2, with 8 bases identical to TRBD1. Unmatched junction bases numbered 9, after V lost 10 bases and J lost 8 bases. The CDR3 extends over 12 amino acids. Germline V gene sequence: CDR1 MDHEN, CDR2 SYDVKM. Written as DNA, the CDR3 is TGTGCCACTACCGGACAGGGAAGAGGCTACACCTTC. Protein sequence: CATTGQGRGYTF.

The V and J genes are TRBV5-1 and TRBJ1-1; a possible D gene is TRBD1 (5 bases). Looked up from germline, CDR1 is SGHRS and CDR2 is YFSETQ. Trimming left V 4 bases short and J 9 bases short, with 22 bases between. The CDR3 runs to 15 residues. CDR3 sequence reads: CASSPGTGGPRQAFF. CDR3 bases: TGCGCCAGCAGCCCCGGGACCGGAGGGCCGCGACAAGCTTTCTTT.

This clonotype turned up a few times. V usage is TRBV5-6 and J usage is TRBJ2-5, with D maybe TRBD2 (5 bases). The CDR3 covers 15 residues. CDR1 SGHDT and CDR2 YYEEEE come from the germline V gene. Trimming cost V 8 bases and J 0 bases, with 17 bases left between them. The CDR3 DNA is TGTGCCAGTAGTATGAGCGGCAGGTACCAAGAGACCCAGTACTTC. This gives the protein CASSMSGRYQETQYF.

This clonotype has at least ten counts. The CDR3 nucleotides read TGCAGTGCCGTCGACAGGGGAATCCCAAATTCACCCCTCCACTTT. Translating gives CSAVDRGIPNSPLHF. The chain links TRBV20-1 to TRBJ1-6; TRBD1 agrees at 8 bases. This CDR3 contains 15 residues. The V gene's germline CDR1 is DFQATT and CDR2 SNEGSKA (reference sequence). V shed 6 bases, J shed 7 bases, and the junction held 11 bases outside the gene matches.

V usage is TRBV12-3 or TRBV12-4 and J usage is TRBJ2-5; perhaps TRBD1 as D (6 bases). Between the trimmed V and J ends, which lost 3 bases and 3 bases, there was a span of 11 bases. CDR3 size: 14 residues. CDR3 nucleotide sequence: TGTGCCAGCAGTTTTTCAGGGGATAAAGAGACCCAGTACTTC. It yields the protein CASSFSGDKETQYF.

This clonotype was seen repeatedly, ten times or more. The chain carries TRBV6-1 and TRBJ1-5; TRBD1 matches 9 bases. The germline gives CDR1 MNHNS, CDR2 SASEGT. This CDR3 contains 17 residues. V trimming: 3 bases; J trimming: 4 bases; junction bases outside the gene matches: 10. CDR3 DNA: TGTGCCAGCAGTGAGATAGCCACCGGGACAGGGAATCAGCCCCAGCATTTT. This codes for CASSEIATGTGNQPQHF.

V usage is TRBV2 and J usage is TRBJ1-1, with 8 bases identical to TRBD1. This CDR3 has 13 residues. V lost 5 bases to trimming and J lost 7 bases; unmatched junction nucleotides: 6. Germline lookup yields CDR1 SNHLY and CDR2 FYNNEI. In DNA, the CDR3 is TGTGCCAGCAGTCAGGACAGGGCCAATGAAGCTTTCTTT. It is translated as CASSQDRANEAFF.

The table lists this clonotype with many counts. A single base separates this from a much larger clone, so it may be a read error. The rearrangement uses TRBV10-3 and TRBJ2-5; D may be TRBD2 (7 bases). The CDR3 is 16 residues long. Germline V gene lookup returns CDR1 ENHRY and CDR2 SYGVKD. The CDR3 region has the DNA TGTGCCATCGGTGAGTCGGTCCGGGGGGCCGGGGAGACCCAGTACTTC. This encodes CAIGESVRGAGETQYF.

At least ten counts were recorded for this clonotype. The rearrangement uses TRBV4-1 and TRBJ1-2, with D possibly matching TRBD1 (6 bases). CDR3 length: 14 residues. V was shortened by 3 bases and J by 4 bases, with 12 bases between the two germline ends. The V gene's germline CDR1 is MGHRA and CDR2 YSYEKL. The chain's CDR3 is CASSHIQGSYGYTF. Here the CDR3 DNA reads TGCGCCAGCAGCCATATACAGGGCAGCTATGGCTACACCTTC.

This clonotype was seen many times. This chain joins TRBV6-5 and TRBJ1-2, with D possibly TRBD1 on 5 matching bases. CDR1 and CDR2 from the germline V gene are MNHEY and SVGAGI. Trimming shortened V by 0 bases and J by 7 bases, and 12 bases separated the two germline ends. The CDR3 has 14 residues. CDR3 nucleotide sequence: TGTGCCAGCAGTTACTCGATGGCCAGGGCTGGCTACACCTTC. Its protein is CASSYSMARAGYTF.

This clonotype was detected many times. This chain links TRBV28 with TRBJ2-7; TRBD1 might be the D (5 bases). CDR1 and CDR2 (germline): MDHEN, SYDVKM. CDR3 length: 14 residues. The V end lost 2 bases, the J end lost 5 bases, and 13 bases lay between the germline ends. This chain's CDR3 is CASSLGHLSNEQYF. CDR3 in DNA: TGTGCCAGCAGTTTAGGACACCTGTCCAACGAGCAGTACTTC.

This clonotype was picked up many times. The chain employs TRBV27 and TRBJ2-7; 8 nucleotides align to TRBD1. The CDR3 extends over 13 amino acids. CDR1 is MNHEY, CDR2 SMNVEV, per germline (reference sequence). The ends lost 6 bases at V and 4 bases at J; junction bases unmatched: 5. CDR3 nucleotides: TGTGCCAGCAGGAAACAGGGGGGATACGAGCAGTACTTC. Translated: CASRKQGGYEQYF.

This clonotype came up a few times. J is TRBJ2-7 and V is TRBV6-2 or TRBV6-3; D may be TRBD2 (5 bases). The CDR3 loop spans 14 amino acids. In germline, CDR1 is MNHEY, CDR2 SVGEGT. V lost 8 bases and J 2 bases, leaving 16 bases between the germline ends. Here the CDR3 reads CASGNPLVPYEQYF. The CDR3 nucleotides read TGTGCCAGCGGAAATCCACTAGTCCCCTACGAGCAGTACTTC.

This clonotype was seen many times. This chain connects TRBV2 to TRBJ2-5, with D perhaps matching TRBD2 (5 bases). The V gene's germline CDR1 is SNHLY and CDR2 FYNNEI. The CDR3 is 16 amino acids. The V end was cut by 5 bases, the J end by 7 bases, with 23 bases between. CDR3 in amino acids: CASSTGRALRGGTQYF. CDR3 sequence (DNA): TGTGCCAGCAGTACCGGACGAGCCCTCCGTGGAGGGACCCAGTACTTC.

This clonotype was counted ten times or more. The rearrangement links TRBV7-2 to TRBJ2-5; D is perhaps TRBD2 (5 bases). The CDR3 is made up of 16 amino acids. Germline V gene data show CDR1 as SGHTA and CDR2 as FQGNSA. Trimming removed 5 bases at V and 4 bases at J, with 20 bases between. CDR3 sequence reads: CASSPRGSTQAETQYF. CDR3 DNA sequence: TGTGCCAGCAGCCCCCGGGGTTCGACCCAAGCAGAGACCCAGTACTTC.

There are many counts of this clonotype. V gene TRBV27 combines with J gene TRBJ2-5; D may correspond to TRBD1 or TRBD2 (5 bases each). The CDR3 has 14 residues. Germline lookup yields CDR1 MNHEY and CDR2 SMNVEV (reference sequence). Trimming removed 6 bases from V and 4 bases from J, with 15 bases in between. CDR3 sequence (DNA): TGTGCCAGCAGCCTTGGGGTTGGGGGAGAGACCCAGTACTTC. Protein: CASSLGVGGETQYF.

This clonotype showed up many times. The conserved phenylalanine or tryptophan is not found at the CDR3 terminus, so this likely reflects a read error. No DNA is shown, since the ends of the CDR3 on it are uncertain; the CDR3 is the one TCRdb lists. The genes are TRBV28 and TRBJ1-1; TRBD1, the table's D call, was not compared with the DNA. Germline CDR1 is MDHEN and CDR2 is SYDVKM. The CDR3 spans 10 residues, counting both ends. CDR3 residues: CASSLLRGAG.